The clone carrying this T cell receptor (beta chain) was recorded only once. Its target is unknown. V was trimmed by 4 bases and J by 9 bases, leaving 15 bases between them. The CDR3 covers 13 residues. Germline assignment: CDR1 WNHNN and CDR2 SYGVQD (reference sequence). This sample stems from a study of cytomegalovirus exposure and HLA in healthy donors. Looking at the study overall: The 110 million or so unique TCR beta sequences, from about 170 million T cells, were found by an earlier analysis.

Study outcomes and limitations: With later analysis, a missense DCLRE1C variant became linked to TCR beta V- and J-gene trimming. The authors judged a highly shared variant cluster likely a sequencing artifact. Analyzed later, most CMV-associated TCR beta chains appeared HLA-restricted.

It was with 60 Vbeta and 13 Jbeta primers that the PCR ran. Sequencing was performed with immunoSEQ multiplex PCR; in TCRdb, only in-frame clones are kept and a portion is missing. The sample carries around 67,000 clones, around 74% recorded once. The sample taken for sequencing was PBMCs. V usage is TRBV10-1 and J usage is TRBJ1-1; D gene ambiguous. The clonotype was recovered from a woman in her 30s in good health and CMV-seropositive. The CDR3 bases are TGCGCCAGCAGTGCGGGGTCAAGTGGGAAAGCTTTCTTT. It codes for CASSAGSSGKAFF.